A selection of T cell receptor beta chains follows, all from one sample in a study of CD8 T cells in ankylosing spondylitis. From the 5' RACE reads, TCRdb called clonotypes with MiXCR, one entry per CDR3 protein. Among roughly 700,000 distinct CDR3 sequences listed, around 17% were seen once. Input material: blood, either unsorted or a sorted T cell fraction (not recorded which). These receptors came from a male donor with ankylosing spondylitis. Both conserved end residues are trimmed from each CDR3.

V gene	J gene	CDR3 protein
TRBV6-1	TRBJ1-5	ASSEGVWLESNQPQH
TRBV25-1	TRBJ2-1	ASSEFGGGSYNEQF
TRBV5-1	TRBJ2-7	ASSFAEGVEQY
TRBV5-1	TRBJ2-1	ASSHGVRVYNEQF
TRBV4-1	TRBJ2-1	ASSQEGASGAYNEQF
TRBV20-1	TRBJ1-6	SARVEGTQDNSPLH
TRBV4-3	TRBJ1-5	ASSQGTGVDNQPQH
TRBV27	TRBJ2-2	ASSPVAGADTGELF
TRBV6-6	TRBJ1-1	ASSNMNTEAF
TRBV9	TRBJ2-1	ATAPRVPSNEQF
TRBV7-3	TRBJ2-3	ASSLTSVSTDTQY
TRBV5-1	TRBJ2-2	ASSLSAYVGGTGELF
TRBV27	TRBJ2-5	ASSPDSSPETQY
TRBV27	TRBJ1-2	ASTTPGRGYT
TRBV12-3/TRBV12-4	TRBJ2-7	ASSWAPIPSEQY
TRBV10-3	TRBJ2-3	AIRSDSDGSDTQY
TRBV20-1	TRBJ1-6	SARLGVEQQRNNSPLH
TRBV28	TRBJ2-7	ASRGVSDSYEQY
TRBV4-1	TRBJ2-1	ASSQDAFVWEPLYNEQF
TRBV9	TRBJ1-1	ASSPGGQTMNTEAF
TRBV12-3/TRBV12-4	TRBJ2-5	ASSSRTSGETQY
TRBV10-3	TRBJ1-4	AISEEGRSKKLF
TRBV5-1	TRBJ2-3	ASSPRGAGGPDTQY
TRBV4-3	TRBJ2-3	ASSQDFLSGADTQY
TRBV20-1	TRBJ1-4	SARLRGLEKLF
TRBV9	TRBJ2-3	ASSVGPSGGYTDTQY
TRBV11-2	TRBJ2-1	ASSRHGNEQF
TRBV2	TRBJ2-4	ASSEGLAVAKNIQY
TRBV10-3	TRBJ2-7	AISESRLQY
TRBV3-1	TRBJ1-4	ASSRVQGNEKLF
TRBV2	TRBJ2-1	ASSGQGAGDEQF
TRBV30	TRBJ1-5	AWSRTGRSNQPQH
TRBV2	TRBJ2-2	ASSGRGRNTGELF
TRBV4-1	TRBJ2-1	ASSQEASGPTYNEQF
TRBV20-1	TRBJ1-1	SAPREMNTEAF
TRBV20-1	TRBJ1-2	SAQITGWHGYT
TRBV10-3	TRBJ2-1	AISATAGQGNNEQF
TRBV5-6	TRBJ1-1	ASSLPPPATNTEAF
TRBV12-3/TRBV12-4	TRBJ2-3	ASNHRSRDGDTQY
TRBV5-6	TRBJ2-7	ASSSTGTFGYEQY
TRBV28	TRBJ1-4	ASSLFGPSHGGLGKLF
TRBV12-3/TRBV12-4	TRBJ2-1	ASSFRASSYNEQF
TRBV11-2	TRBJ2-2	ASSLGSGGTKSNTGELF
TRBV12-3/TRBV12-4	TRBJ2-3	ASRPWTSGPSTDTQY
TRBV12-3/TRBV12-4	TRBJ1-2	ASSSTDSLDGYT
TRBV4-3	TRBJ2-2	ASSQDLAGVTNTGELF
TRBV6-1	TRBJ1-5	ASHRVESNQPQH
TRBV5-1	TRBJ2-7	ASSGRGEPYEQY
TRBV12-3/TRBV12-4	TRBJ2-7	ASSSSTSQGAPYEGY
TRBV7-7	TRBJ2-1	ASSETGARYNEQF
TRBV12-3/TRBV12-4	TRBJ1-6	ASSLVRDGLNSPLH
TRBV4-3	TRBJ1-2	ASSQEGRGNYGYT
TRBV12-3/TRBV12-4	TRBJ2-2	ASSFPGGSGELF